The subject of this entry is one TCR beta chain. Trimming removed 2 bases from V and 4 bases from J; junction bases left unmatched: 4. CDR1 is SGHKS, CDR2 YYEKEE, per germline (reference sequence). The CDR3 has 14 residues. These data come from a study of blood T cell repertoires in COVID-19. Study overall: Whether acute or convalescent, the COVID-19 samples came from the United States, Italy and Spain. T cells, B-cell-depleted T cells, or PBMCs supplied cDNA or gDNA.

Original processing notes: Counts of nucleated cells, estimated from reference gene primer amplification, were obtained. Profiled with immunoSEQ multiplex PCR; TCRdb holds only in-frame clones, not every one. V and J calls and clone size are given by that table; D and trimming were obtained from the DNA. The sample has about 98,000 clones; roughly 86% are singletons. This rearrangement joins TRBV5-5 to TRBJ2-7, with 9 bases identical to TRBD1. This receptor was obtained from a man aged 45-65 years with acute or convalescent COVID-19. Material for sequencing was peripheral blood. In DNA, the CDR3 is TGTGCCAGCAGCTTCGGGACAGGGTATTACGAGCAGTACTTC. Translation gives CASSFGTGYYEQYF.